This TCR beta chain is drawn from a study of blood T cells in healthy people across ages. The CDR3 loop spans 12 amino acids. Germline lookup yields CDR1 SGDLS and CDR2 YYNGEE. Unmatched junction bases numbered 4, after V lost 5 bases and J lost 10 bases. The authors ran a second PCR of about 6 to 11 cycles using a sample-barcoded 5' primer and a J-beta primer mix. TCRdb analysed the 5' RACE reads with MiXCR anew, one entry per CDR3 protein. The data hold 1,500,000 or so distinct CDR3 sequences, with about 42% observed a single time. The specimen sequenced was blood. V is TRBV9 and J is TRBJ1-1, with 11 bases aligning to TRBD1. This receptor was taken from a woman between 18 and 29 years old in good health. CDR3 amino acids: CASSAGQGAAFF. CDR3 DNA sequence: TGTGCCAGCAGTGCCGGACAGGGGGCAGCTTTCTTT.